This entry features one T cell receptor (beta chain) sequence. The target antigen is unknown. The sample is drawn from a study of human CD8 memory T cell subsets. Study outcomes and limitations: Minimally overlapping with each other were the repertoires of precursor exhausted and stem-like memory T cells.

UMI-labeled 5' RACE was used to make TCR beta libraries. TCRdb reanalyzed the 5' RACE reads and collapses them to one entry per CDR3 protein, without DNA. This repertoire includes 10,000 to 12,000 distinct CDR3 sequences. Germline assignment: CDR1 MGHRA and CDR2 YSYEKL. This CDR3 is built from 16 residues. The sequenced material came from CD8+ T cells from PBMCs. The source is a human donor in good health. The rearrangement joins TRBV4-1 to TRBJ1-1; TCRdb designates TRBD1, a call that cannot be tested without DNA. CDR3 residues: CASSQDGTASNTEAFF.